This T cell receptor beta chain appears in the sequencing data of a study of blood T cell repertoires in COVID-19. Across the whole study: Sites in the United States, Italy and Spain provided acute and convalescent COVID-19 samples. T cells, B-cell-depleted T cells, or PBMCs supplied cDNA or gDNA.

The CDR3 is 16 residues long. Germline V CDR1 and CDR2: SEHNR, FQNEAQ (reference sequence). In the study's own analysis: Amplification with reference gene primers provided the estimates of nucleated cell counts. Method: immunoSEQ multiplex PCR; TCRdb's copy keeps in-frame clones and lacks some. V, J and clone size are taken as reported in that table, and D and trimming were inferred from the DNA itself. The table shows about 140,000 clones, with 75% to 90% occurring only once. On this clone itself: Germline is not matched at one junction end, which may reflect a read error.

Sequenced: peripheral blood. The J gene is TRBJ1-5, the V gene TRBV7-9, with TRBD1 identical over 9 bases. The receptor's source is a woman aged 45-65 years with acute or convalescent COVID-19. DNA for the CDR3: TGTGCCAGCAGCTTAGAGGGGGGACAGGGCAACCAGCCCCAGCATTTT. Its protein product is CASSLEGGQGNQPQHF.